This TCR beta chain is drawn from a study of blood T cell repertoires in COVID-19 (dated by TCRdb to about 2020). In terms of the full investigation: Samples covering the acute and convalescent phases of COVID-19 were provided by collaborators in the United States, Italy and Spain. Where available, HLA class I and class II types were obtained from metadata supplied by the sample provider rather than from assay-based typing. The dataset comprised deeply sampled blood TCRbeta repertoires from subjects exposed to, actively infected with, or recovered from COVID-19. Sample metadata almost always included a de-identified subject ID, COVID-19 status, age in years and sex. The repertoires were made available in a free public database intended to serve as a resource for research on the immune response to SARS-CoV-2. The samples were drawn from two sources: the first 160 participants of the ongoing ImmuneRACE study, and 1,000 to 1,500 subjects contributed by 6 global collaborators. The material from the prospective study consisted of cDNA or gDNA derived from T cells, B-cell-depleted T cells, or PBMCs. Paper-wide results and their limitations: The amount of clinical and demographic metadata varied by source and participant and was provided uncurated.

TCRbeta CDR3 regions were amplified from genomic DNA using the immunoSEQ Assay, a bias-controlled multiplex PCR. In the source study's methods: Within the assay, amplification of reference gene primers was used to estimate how many nucleated cells each sample contained. To quantify the absolute abundance of each unique TCRbeta CDR3 rearrangement, sequence reads were collapsed and filtered. For each sample, productive Simpson clonality was calculated as the square root of Simpson's diversity index over productive rearrangements. As stored in TCRdb, this immuneACCESS dataset retains in-frame rearrangements with V and J assigned. A fraction of the clones does not appear; measured against another copy, unresolved V genes explain less than half of the discrepancy, and the remainder lacks a known reason. D and trimming come from the DNA, and the V and J calls and clone size come from that table. For this sample there are about 290,000 clones; nearly 90% appear just once. The ten largest clones represent approximately 10% of the sample.

Ends trimmed: V by 6 bases, J by 6 bases; bases unmatched to a gene: 4. CDR1 and CDR2, looked up from the germline V gene, are MNHEY and SVGAGI. The CDR3, cysteine through phenylalanine, is 14 amino acids long. The sequence is cut down to CDR3 DNA, 42 bases in frame from base 1. One collaborating source in Seattle enrolled patients while the patients were actively infected and followed the patients over time throughout the course of disease. Whole blood was collected in K2EDTA tubes by collaborating institutions according to the institutions' own protocols. For TCRbeta analysis, collaborators shipped samples as frozen whole blood, isolated PBMCs, or DNA extracted from either of those sample types. As to this clone: What antigen it recognizes has not been identified. No base quality values were provided; no much bigger clone lies one nucleotide off. The sample carries other DNA sequences with the same CDR3.

The sequencing sample was made of peripheral blood. The receptor's source is a woman in her 30s with COVID-19, enrolled during active disease. In this chain, TRBV6-5 is recombined with TRBJ2-1, and 11 bases in between align with TRBD2. The CDR3 sequence is CASRTGTSGNEQFF. The nucleotide sequence reads as follows: TGTGCCAGCAGAACCGGGACTAGCGGCAATGAGCAGTTCTTC.